This entry lists 29 T cell receptor beta chains sequenced from one sample in a study of T cells after yellow fever vaccination. TCRdb re-called the 5' RACE reads through MiXCR, storing one row per CDR3 protein. Of 500,000 to 650,000 distinct CDR3 sequences listed, roughly 14% are singletons. The sample was PBMCs, taken on the day of the yellow fever booster vaccination. These receptors originate from a young man who received the YFV17D yellow fever vaccine.

The J gene is TRBJ2-1, the V gene TRBV12-3 or TRBV12-4; D may be TRBD1 (6 bases). The CDR3 loop spans 14 amino acids. The V end was cut by 6 bases, the J end by 9 bases, with 18 bases between. The CDR3 loop reads CASRRTALSGEQFF. CDR3 DNA: TGTGCCAGCAGACGGACAGCGCTTTCGGGTGAGCAGTTCTTC.

This clonotype was observed a handful of times. The CDR3 nucleotides read TGTGCTAGTGGTTTGACGGGGGCCGAGCAGTACTTC. Amino acid sequence: CASGLTGAEQYF. V gene TRBV12-5 combines with J gene TRBJ2-7, with D perhaps assigned TRBD1 or TRBD2 (6 bases each). Germline V lookup: CDR1 LGHNT, CDR2 FRNRAP. V was shortened by 2 bases and J by 6 bases, with 8 bases between the two germline ends. The CDR3 has 12 amino acids.

The J gene is TRBJ1-5, the V gene TRBV20-1; D is ambiguous. V was clipped by 6 bases and J by 2 bases, with 8 bases between them. The CDR3 consists of 12 residues. The germline gives CDR1 DFQATT, CDR2 SNEGSKA (reference sequence). The CDR3 sequence is CSATTGNQPQHF. CDR3 in DNA: TGCAGTGCCACTACAGGCAATCAGCCCCAGCATTTT.

V gene TRBV12-3 or TRBV12-4 combines with J gene TRBJ2-7, with D perhaps given as TRBD1 or TRBD2 (7 bases each). With 3 bases removed from V and 0 bases from J, the gap between germline ends came to 15 bases. The CDR3 sequence is 16 residues long. The CDR3 protein is CASSFRGDSSSYEQYF. The CDR3 nucleotides are TGTGCCAGCAGTTTTCGGGGGGACAGTAGCTCCTACGAGCAGTACTTC.

The table lists this clonotype with a few counts. The chain carries TRBV6-1 and TRBJ2-2, with D perhaps TRBD1 (6 bases). CDR1 and CDR2 (germline): MNHNS, SASEGT. The CDR3 spans 15 residues. V lost 5 bases and J lost 5, with 15 bases in between. Written as DNA, the CDR3 is TGTGCCAGCAGTAGGGGCACAGGGATAACCGGGGAGCTGTTTTTT. It encodes CASSRGTGITGELFF.

The rearrangement links TRBV30 to TRBJ2-5, with D perhaps being TRBD1 or TRBD2 (6 bases each). Germline V gene lookup returns CDR1 GTSNPN and CDR2 SVGIG (reference sequence). The CDR3 contains 14 residues. The V and J ends lost 2 bases and 5 bases respectively, with 15 bases between them. CDR3 nucleotides: TGTGCCTGGAGTCGGGGGCTCGGGGAGGAGACCCAGTACTTC. Its protein is CAWSRGLGEETQYF. The whole variable domain, filled in from reference TRBV30 and TRBJ2-5, reads SQTIHQWPATLVQPVGSPLSLECTVEGTSNPNLYWYRQAAGRGLQLLFYSVGIGQISSEVPQNLSASRPQDRQFILSSKKLLLSDSGFYLCAWSRGLGEETQYFGPGTRLLVL.

There are a few counts of this clonotype. This chain uses TRBV11-2 with TRBJ2-7, with a possible D match to TRBD2 (5 bases). The length of the CDR3 is 13 residues. V gave up 5 bases and J gave up 6 bases, with 14 bases separating them. The germline V gene encodes CDR1 SGHAT and CDR2 FQNNGV. CDR3 DNA sequence: TGTGCCAGCAGCCTAGCATTAAACGGCGAGCAGTACTTC. Translation gives CASSLALNGEQYF.

V gene TRBV7-2 combines with J gene TRBJ2-1; D unclear. Looked up from germline, CDR1 is SGHTA and CDR2 is FQGNSA. The CDR3 has 14 residues. Trimming took 5 bases from V and 5 from J, leaving 13 bases between them. CDR3 DNA: TGTGCCAGCAGCCCTATGGTTAGTAACAATGAGCAGTTCTTC. Amino acid sequence: CASSPMVSNNEQFF.

To note about this clonotype: The junction differs from germline at one of its ends, possibly a read error. This chain links TRBV12-3 or TRBV12-4 with TRBJ1-5, with D possibly being TRBD1 (5 bases). This CDR3 has 17 residues. The DNA of the CDR3 is TGTGCCGGCAGTCCACCCGGGACGTCGTATAGCAATCAGCCCCAGCATTTT. It encodes CAGSPPGTSYSNQPQHF.

This clonotype appeared a few times. The rearrangement links TRBV7-2 to TRBJ1-5; the D is unclear. Germline V lookup: CDR1 SGHTA, CDR2 FQGNSA. The CDR3 length is 13 residues. Trimming removed 2 bases at V and 5 bases at J, with 7 bases between. CDR3 bases: TGTGCCAGCAGCTTACTCCCTTATCAGCCCCAGCATTTT. It codes for CASSLLPYQPQHF.

The genes are TRBV29-1 and TRBJ2-7; D gene ambiguous. V dropped 4 bases and J dropped 6 bases, with 16 bases sitting between them. There are 13 residues in the CDR3. Germline V gene lookup returns CDR1 SQVTM and CDR2 ANQGSEA. The CDR3 region is CSVGLLTGFEQYF. CDR3 nucleotides: TGCAGCGTTGGACTCCTGACCGGGTTCGAGCAGTACTTC.

The chain couples TRBV4-3 to TRBJ2-3; 11 nucleotides align to TRBD2. This CDR3 contains 16 residues. V shed 4 bases, J shed 4 bases, and the junction held 7 bases outside the gene matches. Germline V gene lookup returns CDR1 LGHNA and CDR2 YSLEER. Written as DNA, the CDR3 is TGCGCCAGCAGCCGGCTAGCGGGAGGAAAGGCAGATACGCAGTATTTT. This encodes CASSRLAGGKADTQYF.

This clonotype was seen a handful of times. The chain recombines TRBV28 with TRBJ2-7, with 9 bases lining up with TRBD1. Germline V lookup: CDR1 MDHEN, CDR2 SYDVKM. There are 15 residues in the CDR3. The V segment lost 6 bases and the J segment 1 base; nucleotides outside the gene matches: 7. CDR3 sequence (DNA): TGTGCCAGCAGGGATGGACAGGGGCGATCCTACGAGCAGTACTTC. Its protein product is CASRDGQGRSYEQYF.

This clonotype was counted between two and nine times. The chain recombines TRBV5-1 with TRBJ2-1; 8 bases align to TRBD1. This CDR3 has 15 amino acids. V shed 5 bases, J shed 7 bases, and the junction held 11 bases outside the gene matches. Germline V gene sequence: CDR1 SGHRS, CDR2 YFSETQ. CDR3 sequence (DNA): TGCGCCAGCAGAAGGGGACAGGAGATGGGGAATGAGCAGTTCTTC. This codes for CASRRGQEMGNEQFF.

This clonotype was observed at least ten times. This sequence joins TRBV4-2 and TRBJ1-6, with TRBD1 as a possible D gene (5 bases). The V and J ends lost 0 bases and 10 bases respectively, with 13 bases between them. Germline-derived CDR1 and CDR2 are LGHNA and YNFKEQ. The CDR3 has 15 amino acids. Here the CDR3 reads CASSQDGGRDSPLHF. DNA of the CDR3: TGTGCCAGCAGCCAAGACGGGGGAAGGGACTCACCCCTCCACTTT.

Only a few counts were recorded for this clonotype. The rearrangement uses TRBV6-5 and TRBJ1-1; TRBD1 might be the D (6 bases). V was clipped by 0 bases and J by 0 bases, with 14 bases between them. In germline, CDR1 is MNHEY, CDR2 SVGAGI. CDR3 size: 17 residues. The CDR3 nucleotides are TGTGCCAGCAGTTACTCGATACAGGGAGGGATGAACACTGAAGCTTTCTTT. Translating it yields CASSYSIQGGMNTEAFF.

This chain uses TRBV18 with TRBJ2-7, with 11 nucleotides matching TRBD2. This CDR3 has 15 residues. Germline V gene sequence: CDR1 KGHSH, CDR2 LQKENI. V lost 6 bases and J lost 3; bases outside the gene matches: 7. The CDR3 DNA reads as TGTGCCAGCTCGACCGGGACTAGCGGAAACTACGAGCAGTACTTC. Translating it yields CASSTGTSGNYEQYF. The whole variable domain, filled in from reference TRBV18 and TRBJ2-7, reads NAGVMQNPRHLVRRRGQEARLRCSPMKGHSHVYWYRQLPEEGLKFMVYLQKENIIDESGMPKERFSAEFPKEGPSILRIQQVVRGDSAAYFCASSTGTSGNYEQYFGPGTRLTVT.

This clonotype was found a few times. V gene TRBV3-1 combines with J gene TRBJ2-1; D remains unclear. This CDR3 region has 13 residues. The V and J ends lost 4 bases and 6 bases respectively, with 10 bases between them. In germline, CDR1 is LGHDT, CDR2 YNNKEL (reference sequence). For the CDR3, the DNA is TGTGCCAGCAGCCCCAGGACCCGCAATGAGCAGTTCTTC. Translation gives CASSPRTRNEQFF.

This clonotype was observed at least ten times. The chain uses TRBV7-2 and TRBJ2-3, with TRBD2 matching over 10 bases. V gave up 1 base and J gave up 5 bases; unmatched junction bases: 6. The CDR3 covers 16 residues. Germline loops: CDR1 SGHTA, CDR2 FQGNSA. CDR3 residues: CASSLVSGRAGDTQYF. CDR3 nucleotide sequence: TGTGCCAGCAGCTTAGTAAGCGGGAGGGCCGGAGATACGCAGTATTTT.

This clonotype was recorded at least ten times. This chain uses TRBV4-3 with TRBJ2-5; 10 bases are a match to TRBD2. Trimming at V came to 1 base and at J to 0 bases, leaving 8 bases not matched to a gene. The CDR3 has 18 amino acids. The germline gives CDR1 LGHNA, CDR2 YSLEER. The CDR3 sequence is CASSQVKTAGGYQETQYF. CDR3 nucleotide sequence: TGCGCCAGCAGCCAAGTGAAGACAGCGGGAGGGTACCAAGAGACCCAGTACTTC.

The chain couples TRBV18 to TRBJ2-7; 8 bases fit TRBD2. J gave up 5 bases and V 4 bases, and 7 bases lay outside the gene matches. Germline lookup yields CDR1 KGHSH and CDR2 LQKENI. The CDR3 is made up of 14 amino acids. CDR3 sequence: CASSLTGTSDEQYF. The DNA for the CDR3 is TGTGCCAGCTCACTTACCGGGACTAGTGACGAGCAGTACTTC.

In its sample, this clonotype was seen a few times. The genes are TRBV6-4 and TRBJ2-1, with TRBD2 identical over 8 bases. This CDR3 has 16 amino acids. J lost 6 bases, V lost 0 bases, and 7 bases had no gene match. The germline V gene encodes CDR1 MRHNA and CDR2 SNTAGT. The CDR3: CASSDSFQRGSNEQFF. CDR3 coding DNA: TGTGCCAGCAGTGACTCGTTCCAGCGGGGGAGCAATGAGCAGTTCTTC.

This clonotype was observed a handful of times. The rearrangement links TRBV7-2 to TRBJ2-6; D gene ambiguous. V lost 8 bases and J lost 4, with 6 bases in between. This CDR3 has 12 amino acids. Germline CDR1 reads SGHTA; CDR2 reads FQGNSA. The DNA of the CDR3 is TGTGCCAGCGGCTACGGGGCCAACGTCCTGACTTTC. This gives the protein CASGYGANVLTF. The whole variable domain, remainder taken from reference TRBV7-2 and TRBJ2-6, is GAGVSQSPSNKVTEKGKDVELRCDPISGHTALYWYRQSLGQGLEFLIYFQGNSAPDKSGLPSDRFSAERTGGSVSTLTIQRTQQEDSAVYLCASGYGANVLTFGAGSRLTVL.

The CDR3 region is CASRSGTSYNEQFF. In DNA, the CDR3 is TGTGCCAGCAGGAGCGGGACGTCCTACAATGAGCAGTTCTTC. The J gene is TRBJ2-1, the V gene TRBV12-3 or TRBV12-4; TRBD2 agrees at 7 bases. J lost 1 base, V lost 6 bases, and 3 bases had no gene match. This CDR3 region has 14 residues.

In its sample, this clonotype was seen a few times. This sequence joins TRBV2 and TRBJ2-2; D gene ambiguous. Per germline, CDR1 SNHLY and CDR2 FYNNEI. The CDR3 consists of 13 residues. V shed 6 bases and J shed 2 bases, with 7 bases lying between them. The CDR3 sequence: CASRTHNTGELFF. CDR3 nucleotides: TGTGCCAGCAGGACACACAACACCGGGGAGCTGTTTTTT.

This clonotype has at least ten counts. The chain combines TRBV29-1 with TRBJ2-5; TRBD2 matches 15 bases. Germline V gene sequence: CDR1 SQVTM, CDR2 ANQGSEA. The junction had 3 bases not matched to a gene; V was cut back by 6 bases and J by 4 bases. CDR3 length: 14 residues. The CDR3 DNA sequence: TGCAGCGTCGGACTAGCGGGAGGGAGAGAGACCCAGTACTTC. This gives the protein CSVGLAGGRETQYF.

The chain joins TRBV28 to TRBJ1-2, with a possible D match to TRBD1 (5 bases). CDR3 length equals 14 residues. Trimming removed 10 bases from V and 4 bases from J, with 19 bases in between. Germline V gene data show CDR1 as MDHEN and CDR2 as SYDVKM. Here the CDR3 DNA reads TGTGCCACCACGGTACAGGTCGGTAGCTATGGCTACACCTTC. Protein sequence: CATTVQVGSYGYTF.

This clonotype was seen more than once but under ten times. The chain employs TRBV5-8 and TRBJ2-1, with D possibly being TRBD2 (7 bases). Trimming took 0 bases from V and 0 from J, leaving 13 bases between them. Germline V gene data show CDR1 as SGHTS and CDR2 as YDEGEE. CDR3 length: 17 residues. CDR3 bases: TGTGCCAGCAGCTTGGGAGGGGGGGCAAGCTCCTACAATGAGCAGTTCTTC. This translates into CASSLGGGASSYNEQFF.

Comment on this clonotype: With a much larger clone just one base away, this may be a read error. The chain employs TRBV20-1 and TRBJ2-3; no clear D gene. In germline, CDR1 is DFQATT, CDR2 SNEGSKA (reference sequence). The CDR3 spans 16 residues. The CDR3 loop reads CCAGPSVVELADTQYF. CDR3 coding DNA: TGCTGTGCTGGGCCTTCGGTCGTGGAGCTGGCAGATACGCAGTATTTT.